This passage covers 31 T cell receptor beta chains from one sample sequenced in a study of a mutant IDH1 vaccine in newly diagnosed glioma. These receptors have no known antigen. The time point is: week 23, last vaccination. Vaccine doses each comprised 300 ug of mutant IDH1 20-mer peptide, with topical imiquimod. TCRdb's copy holds only in-frame clones and misses some; the assay was immunoSEQ multiplex PCR. This table holds over 55,000 clones, about 81% found once. The material sequenced was PBMCs, taken from a glioma patient whose treatment included an IDH1 peptide vaccine. The receptors were sampled from a woman between 40 and 55 years old with glioma. Some clones in this sample may be carry-over from other donors' samples.

V usage is TRBV7-6 and J usage is TRBJ2-5, with 10 bases identical to TRBD1. Trimming took 3 bases from V and 6 from J; bases not matched to a gene: 7. This CDR3 comprises 15 residues. Germline CDR1 and CDR2: SGHVS and FNYEAQ. The chain's CDR3 is CASSFWDRGQQTQYF. For the CDR3, the DNA is TGTGCCAGCAGCTTTTGGGACAGGGGTCAGCAGACCCAGTACTTC.

This chain uses TRBV2 with TRBJ2-5; 8 nucleotides align to TRBD1. Germline values: CDR1 SNHLY, CDR2 FYNNEI. The J segment lost 1 base and the V segment lost 5 bases, leaving 6 bases of the junction unmatched. The CDR3 has 15 amino acids. CDR3 nucleotides: TGTGCCAGCAGTAATGACAGGGGCTCCCAAGAGACCCAGTACTTC. This encodes CASSNDRGSQETQYF.

The gene calls are TRBV27 and TRBJ2-2; D remains ambiguous. V dropped 5 bases and J dropped 4 bases, with 11 bases sitting between them. This CDR3 spans 14 amino acids. Germline V CDR1 and CDR2: MNHEY, SMNVEV (reference sequence). CDR3 coding DNA: TGTGCCAGCAGTAGGTTTGTGGGCACCGGGGAGCTGTTTTTT. Translating gives CASSRFVGTGELFF.

V gene TRBV7-2 combines with J gene TRBJ1-4; no clear D gene. Between the trimmed V and J ends, which lost 2 bases and 0 bases, there was a span of 7 bases. Germline CDR1 SGHTA, CDR2 FQGNSA. The CDR3 sequence is 15 residues long. CDR3: CASSLIGSTNEKLFF. The DNA for the CDR3 is TGTGCCAGCAGCTTAATCGGGTCAACTAATGAAAAACTGTTTTTT.

The J gene is TRBJ1-6, the V gene TRBV6-1; 8 bases line up with TRBD1. The CDR3 is 15 residues long. Germline CDR1 reads MNHNS; CDR2 reads SASEGT. V shed 4 bases and J 10 bases; nucleotides not matched to a gene: 9. The CDR3 loop reads CASSGWQGAESPLHF. The CDR3 coding sequence is TGTGCCAGCAGTGGTTGGCAGGGGGCCGAATCACCCCTCCACTTT.

In nucleotides, the CDR3 is TGCGCCAGCAGCGGGGGGACGGGGAATTTCGGGGCCAACGTCCTGACTTTC. Protein: CASSGGTGNFGANVLTF. The chain employs TRBV5-1 and TRBJ2-6; maybe TRBD2 (6 bases). CDR3 length equals 17 residues. The germline CDR1 and CDR2 sequences are SGHRS and YFSETQ. The V end lost 4 bases, the J end lost 4 bases, and 18 bases lay between the germline ends.

The chain couples TRBV28 to TRBJ2-1, with TRBD2 identical over 7 bases. The V gene's germline CDR1 is MDHEN and CDR2 SYDVKM. The CDR3 is made up of 14 amino acids. V was pared by 11 bases and J by 2 bases, with 9 bases of the junction left unmatched. DNA of the CDR3: TGTGCCTCGGGAGGACTTAGCCCCTACAATGAGCAGTTCTTC. Translating it yields CASGGLSPYNEQFF.

The chain recombines TRBV25-1 with TRBJ1-5; D is unclear. CDR1 and CDR2 from the germline V gene are MGHDK and SYGVNS. The CDR3 is made up of 12 amino acids. Trimming took 3 bases from V and 4 from J, leaving 4 bases between them. The CDR3 bases are TGTGCCAGCAGTGAGAAGAATCAGCCCCAGCATTTT. Its translation is CASSEKNQPQHF.

The chain couples TRBV10-3 to TRBJ1-2; D call uncertain. CDR3 size: 13 residues. With 3 bases removed from V and 2 bases from J, the gap between germline ends came to 7 bases. Germline CDR1 is ENHRY and CDR2 is SYGVKD. CDR3 amino acids: CAISEVTNYGYTF. In DNA, the CDR3 is TGTGCCATCAGTGAAGTCACGAACTATGGCTACACCTTC.

This sequence joins TRBV6-6 and TRBJ2-5; D gene unclear. Germline CDR1 and CDR2: MNHNY and SVGAGI (reference sequence). This CDR3 is built from 12 residues. Trimming pared 2 bases from V and 7 bases from J, leaving 8 bases between. The CDR3 region is CASSYMGGTQYF. The DNA for the CDR3 is TGTGCCAGCAGTTACATGGGTGGGACCCAGTACTTC.

This chain's CDR3 is CASSSSGGHGELFF. The DNA of the CDR3 is TGTGCCAGCAGTTCTAGCGGGGGTCACGGGGAGCTGTTTTTT. This rearrangement joins TRBV6-6 to TRBJ2-2; 10 bases line up with TRBD2. This CDR3 comprises 14 residues. Trimming at V came to 4 bases and at J to 7 bases, leaving 3 bases not matched to a gene. From germline, CDR1 is MNHNY and CDR2 SVGAGI (reference sequence).

This chain joins TRBV30 and TRBJ2-5; 7 bases fit TRBD2. Trimming removed 3 bases from V and 0 bases from J; junction bases left unmatched: 4. The CDR3 runs 14 residues. Germline V gives CDR1 GTSNPN, CDR2 SVGIG (reference sequence). For the CDR3, the DNA is TGTGCCTGGAGGGCGGGAGCGTACCAAGAGACCCAGTACTTC. Residues: CAWRAGAYQETQYF.

This chain connects TRBV6-1 to TRBJ1-2, with 11 bases identical to TRBD1. Germline V lookup: CDR1 MNHNS, CDR2 SASEGT. The CDR3 totals 15 residues. Trimming at V came to 1 base and at J to 4 bases, leaving 2 bases not matched to a gene. CDR3 sequence reads: CASSEGTGGTYGYTF. CDR3 nucleotides: TGTGCCAGCAGTGAAGGGACAGGGGGCACCTATGGCTACACCTTC.

The V and J genes are TRBV7-2 and TRBJ2-7; 9 bases align to TRBD1. Looked up from germline, CDR1 is SGHTA and CDR2 is FQGNSA. J gave up 6 bases and V 2 bases, and 8 bases lay outside the gene matches. The CDR3 has 15 amino acids. CDR3 nucleotides: TGTGCCAGCAGCTTAAATGGGGGACAGGGATCCGAGCAGTACTTC. Translated, it gives CASSLNGGQGSEQYF.

The J gene is TRBJ2-3, the V gene TRBV2, with TRBD1 identical over 11 bases. V gave up 5 bases and J gave up 2 bases; unmatched junction bases: 3. Germline CDR1 SNHLY, CDR2 FYNNEI. The CDR3 extends over 15 amino acids. This chain's CDR3 is CASSPDRGLTDTQYF. In nucleotides, the CDR3 is TGTGCCAGCAGTCCGGACAGGGGGCTCACAGATACGCAGTATTTT.

This clone was counted once. The J gene is TRBJ2-5, the V gene TRBV5-5; D is unclear. Deletions cut 2 bases from V and 2 bases from J, with 7 bases between. CDR3 length: 13 amino acids. CDR1 is SGHKS, CDR2 YYEKEE, per germline (reference sequence). The CDR3 protein is CASSLGPQETQYF. The CDR3 region has the DNA TGTGCCAGCAGCTTAGGACCTCAAGAGACCCAGTACTTC. Drawing the rest from reference TRBV5-5 and TRBJ2-5, the complete variable domain is DAGVTQSPTHLIKTRGQQVTLRCSPISGHKSVSWYQQVLGQGPQFIFQYYEKEERGRGNFPDRFSARQFPNYSSELNVNALLLGDSALYLCASSLGPQETQYFGPGTRLLVL.

In DNA form, the CDR3 reads TGTGCCAGCAGCTTTGGGACTAGCGGGGGTTACGAGCAGTACTTC. It translates to CASSFGTSGGYEQYF. The chain uses TRBV7-3 and TRBJ2-7; TRBD2 matches 14 bases. The length of the CDR3 is 15 residues. The junction had 2 bases not matched to a gene; V was cut back by 3 bases and J by 4 bases. Germline-derived CDR1 and CDR2 are SGHTA and FQGTGA.

V is TRBV4-1 and J is TRBJ2-5; D possibly uses TRBD1 or TRBD2 (6 bases each). This CDR3 contains 16 residues. Trimming took off 3 bases at V and 1 base at J, with 15 bases between the two ends. Germline assignment: CDR1 MGHRA and CDR2 YSYEKL. The CDR3 bases are TGCGCCAGCAGCCACCCCCGCGGGGACACCCAAGAGACCCAGTACTTC. Translated, it gives CASSHPRGDTQETQYF.

The V gene is TRBV4-3, the J gene TRBJ2-2; 13 bases fit TRBD2. With 3 bases clipped from V and 2 bases from J, the junction kept 12 bases outside the gene matches. Germline V gives CDR1 LGHNA, CDR2 YSLEER. There are 20 residues in the CDR3. The CDR3 protein is CASSHPHPTSGGSNTGELFF. In DNA, the CDR3 is TGCGCCAGCAGCCATCCCCACCCGACTAGCGGGGGGTCTAACACCGGGGAGCTGTTTTTT.

The J gene is TRBJ2-3, the V gene TRBV7-6; D may be TRBD1 (5 bases). Trimming took 2 bases from V and 4 from J, leaving 13 bases between them. This CDR3 is 15 amino acids long. Germline V CDR1 and CDR2: SGHVS, FNYEAQ. CDR3 in amino acids: CASSLRGSLADTQYF. CDR3 sequence (DNA): TGTGCCAGCAGCTTAAGGGGATCCCTCGCAGATACGCAGTATTTT.

This clone was counted a few times. The chain carries TRBV29-1 and TRBJ1-1; no clear D gene. Germline CDR1 is SQVTM and CDR2 is ANQGSEA. The V gene lost 4 bases and the J gene lost 4 bases, with 4 bases spanning the gap. The CDR3 consists of 10 residues. This CDR3 is CSVGRTEAFF. DNA of the CDR3: TGCAGCGTTGGCCGCACTGAAGCTTTCTTT.

The chain links TRBV9 to TRBJ2-1; the match to TRBD2 covers 10 bases. V trimming: 2 bases; J trimming: 9 bases; junction bases outside the gene matches: 2. This CDR3 comprises 13 residues. Germline V gene lookup returns CDR1 SGDLS and CDR2 YYNGEE. CDR3 residues: CASSVASGGEQFF. Written as DNA, the CDR3 is TGTGCCAGCAGCGTTGCTAGCGGGGGTGAGCAGTTCTTC.

The V gene is TRBV5-6, the J gene TRBJ2-1; a possible D gene is TRBD1 (7 bases). With 4 bases removed from V and 2 bases from J, the gap between germline ends came to 16 bases. In germline, CDR1 is SGHDT, CDR2 YYEEEE. This CDR3 contains 16 residues. In nucleotides, the CDR3 is TGTGCCAGCAGCCGGAGGGGGCGAGGGCCCTACAATGAGCAGTTCTTC. It translates to CASSRRGRGPYNEQFF.

This CDR3 reads CASSLAVKNTGELFF. The DNA of the CDR3 is TGTGCCAGCAGCTTGGCGGTTAAGAACACCGGGGAGCTGTTTTTT. The chain couples TRBV5-6 to TRBJ2-2; D unclear. The CDR3 has 15 residues. With 0 bases removed from V and 1 base from J, the gap between germline ends came to 7 bases. In germline, CDR1 is SGHDT, CDR2 YYEEEE.

This clone was recorded once. The chain links TRBV29-1 to TRBJ1-2; no reliable D call. Germline V gene sequence: CDR1 SQVTM, CDR2 ANQGSEA. Deletions cut 6 bases from V and 6 bases from J, with 11 bases between. The length of the CDR3 is 11 residues. The CDR3: CSVDLEDGYTF. CDR3 nucleotide sequence: TGCAGCGTCGATTTGGAAGATGGCTACACCTTC.

The chain combines TRBV6-1 with TRBJ1-1; no firm D call. Trimming shortened V by 8 bases and J by 0 bases, and 10 bases separated the two germline ends. Germline V lookup: CDR1 MNHNS, CDR2 SASEGT. The CDR3 covers 13 residues. For the CDR3, the DNA is TGTGCCAGCGATGGCCAGATGAACACTGAAGCTTTCTTT. As protein: CASDGQMNTEAFF.

This clone was seen just once. CDR3 nucleotide sequence: TGTGCCAGCAGCTTAAACAGGGGAGGGGAGACCCAGTACTTC. Translated: CASSLNRGGETQYF. This chain links TRBV7-2 with TRBJ2-5; possibly TRBD1 or TRBD2 for D (7 bases each). V was pared by 2 bases and J by 5 bases, with 12 bases between. Germline CDR1 reads SGHTA; CDR2 reads FQGNSA. This CDR3 has 14 residues.

This sequence joins TRBV11-2 and TRBJ2-2, with TRBD2 matching 13 bases. Germline lookup yields CDR1 SGHAT and CDR2 FQNNGV. V lost 7 bases, J lost 5 bases, and 4 bases stayed unmatched. This CDR3 has 15 residues. CDR3 region: CASTWTSGGTGELFF. The CDR3 DNA follows: TGTGCCAGCACCTGGACTAGCGGGGGAACCGGGGAGCTGTTTTTT.

The V gene is TRBV29-1, the J gene TRBJ1-2; D is perhaps TRBD1 (5 bases). V was cut by 7 bases and J by 4 bases, with 10 bases left in between. Germline CDR1 is SQVTM and CDR2 is ANQGSEA. This CDR3 is 11 amino acids long. CDR3 nucleotide sequence: TGCAGCGCACAAGGGGTCTATGGCTACACCTTC. Its protein product is CSAQGVYGYTF.

Only one count was recorded for this clone. The rearrangement joins TRBV4-1 to TRBJ2-6; 8 bases align to TRBD1. The CDR3 runs 17 residues. Germline V gene sequence: CDR1 MGHRA, CDR2 YSYEKL. Trimming cost V 2 bases and J 4 bases; bases outside gene matches: 7. Written as DNA, the CDR3 is TGCGCCAGCAGCCAACTGACAGGGGCAGGGGGGGCCAACGTCCTGACTTTC. Its protein product is CASSQLTGAGGANVLTF.

The chain links TRBV6-5 to TRBJ1-5; unclear D gene. Trimming removed 0 bases from V and 2 bases from J, with 8 bases in between. Germline CDR1 is MNHEY and CDR2 is SVGAGI. This CDR3 is 15 amino acids long. The CDR3 is CASSYSIMRNQPQHF. The CDR3 nucleotides read TGTGCCAGCAGTTACTCGATAATGCGCAATCAGCCCCAGCATTTT.